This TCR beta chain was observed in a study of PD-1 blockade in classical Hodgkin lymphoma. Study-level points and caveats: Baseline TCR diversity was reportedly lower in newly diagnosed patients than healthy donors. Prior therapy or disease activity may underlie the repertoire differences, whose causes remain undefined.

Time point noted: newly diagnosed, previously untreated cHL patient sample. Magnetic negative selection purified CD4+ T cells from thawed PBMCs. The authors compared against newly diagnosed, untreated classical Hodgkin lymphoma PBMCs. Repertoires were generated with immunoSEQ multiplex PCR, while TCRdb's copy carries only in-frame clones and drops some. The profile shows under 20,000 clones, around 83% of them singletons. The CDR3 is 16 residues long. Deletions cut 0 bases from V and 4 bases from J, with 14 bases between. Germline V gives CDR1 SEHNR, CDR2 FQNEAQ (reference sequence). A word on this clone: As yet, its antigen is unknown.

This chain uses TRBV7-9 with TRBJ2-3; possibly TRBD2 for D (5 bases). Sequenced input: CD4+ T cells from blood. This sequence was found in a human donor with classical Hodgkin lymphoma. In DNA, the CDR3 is TGTGCCAGCAGCTTAGCGGTGCAGTCCGGGGCAGATACGCAGTATTTT. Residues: CASSLAVQSGADTQYF.